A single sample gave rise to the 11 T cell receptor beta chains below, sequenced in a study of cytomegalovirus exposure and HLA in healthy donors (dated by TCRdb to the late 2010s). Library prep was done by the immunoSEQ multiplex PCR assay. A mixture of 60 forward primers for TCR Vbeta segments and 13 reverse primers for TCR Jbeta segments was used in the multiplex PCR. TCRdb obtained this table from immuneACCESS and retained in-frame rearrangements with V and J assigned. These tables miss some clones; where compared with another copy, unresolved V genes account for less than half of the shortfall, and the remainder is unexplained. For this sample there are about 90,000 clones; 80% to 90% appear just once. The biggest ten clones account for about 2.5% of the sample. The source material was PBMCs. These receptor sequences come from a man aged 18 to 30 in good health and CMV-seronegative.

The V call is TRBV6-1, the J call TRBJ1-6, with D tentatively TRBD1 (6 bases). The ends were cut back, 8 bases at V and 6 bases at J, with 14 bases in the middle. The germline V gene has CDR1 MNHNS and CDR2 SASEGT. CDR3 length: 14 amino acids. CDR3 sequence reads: CASDDRNFNSPLHF. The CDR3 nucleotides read TGTGCCAGCGACGACAGGAACTTTAATTCACCCCTCCACTTT.

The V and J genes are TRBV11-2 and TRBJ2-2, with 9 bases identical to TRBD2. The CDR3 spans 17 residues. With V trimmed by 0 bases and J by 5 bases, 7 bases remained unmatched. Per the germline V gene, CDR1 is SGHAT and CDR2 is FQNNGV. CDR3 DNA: TGTGCCAGCAGCTTAGATAGGAGGCTAGCGGGAACCGGGGAGCTGTTTTTT. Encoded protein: CASSLDRRLAGTGELFF.

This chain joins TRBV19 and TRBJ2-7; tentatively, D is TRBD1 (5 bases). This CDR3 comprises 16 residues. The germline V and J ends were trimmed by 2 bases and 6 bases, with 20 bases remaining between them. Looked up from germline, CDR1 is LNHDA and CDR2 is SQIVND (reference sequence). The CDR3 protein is CASSIHAPRDLGEQYF. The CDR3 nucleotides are TGTGCCAGTAGTATACACGCCCCCAGGGATCTGGGCGAGCAGTACTTC.

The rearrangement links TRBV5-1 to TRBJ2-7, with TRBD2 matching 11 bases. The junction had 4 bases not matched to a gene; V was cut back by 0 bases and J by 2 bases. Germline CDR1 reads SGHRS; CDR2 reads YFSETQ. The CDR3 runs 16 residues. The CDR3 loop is CASSLVLAGGPYEQYF. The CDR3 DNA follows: TGCGCCAGCAGCTTGGTGTTAGCGGGAGGGCCCTACGAGCAGTACTTC.

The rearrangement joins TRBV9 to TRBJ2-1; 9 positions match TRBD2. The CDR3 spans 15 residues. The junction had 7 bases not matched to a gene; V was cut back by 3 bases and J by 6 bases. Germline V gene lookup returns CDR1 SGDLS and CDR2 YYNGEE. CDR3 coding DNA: TGTGCCAGCAGCGCCGGGACTAGCTTTCTCAATGAGCAGTTCTTC. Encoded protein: CASSAGTSFLNEQFF.

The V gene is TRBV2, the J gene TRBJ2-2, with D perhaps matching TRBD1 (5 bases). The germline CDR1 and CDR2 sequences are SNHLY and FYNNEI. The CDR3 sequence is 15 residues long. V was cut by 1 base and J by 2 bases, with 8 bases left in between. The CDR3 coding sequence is TGTGCCAGCAGTGAAGTTCAGGGAAACACCGGGGAGCTGTTTTTT. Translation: CASSEVQGNTGELFF.

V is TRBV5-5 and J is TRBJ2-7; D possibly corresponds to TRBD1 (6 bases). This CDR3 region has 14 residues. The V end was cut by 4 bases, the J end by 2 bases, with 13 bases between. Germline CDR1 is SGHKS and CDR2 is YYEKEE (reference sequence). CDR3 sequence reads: CASSPSTGAYEQYF. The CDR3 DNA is TGTGCCAGCAGCCCCTCGACAGGAGCCTACGAGCAGTACTTC.

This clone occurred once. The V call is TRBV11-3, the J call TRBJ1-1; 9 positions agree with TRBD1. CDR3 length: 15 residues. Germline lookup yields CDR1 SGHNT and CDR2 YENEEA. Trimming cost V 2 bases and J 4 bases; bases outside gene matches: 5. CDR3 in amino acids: CASSLSGQGGTEAFF. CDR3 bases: TGTGCCAGCAGCTTATCGGGACAGGGCGGCACTGAAGCTTTCTTT.

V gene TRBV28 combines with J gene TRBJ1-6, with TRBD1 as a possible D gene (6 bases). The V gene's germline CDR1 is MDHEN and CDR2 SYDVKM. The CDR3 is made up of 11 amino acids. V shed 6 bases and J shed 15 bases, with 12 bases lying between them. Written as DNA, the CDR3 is TGTGCCAGCAGAGCCGACAGGTACCTCCACTTT. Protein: CASRADRYLHF. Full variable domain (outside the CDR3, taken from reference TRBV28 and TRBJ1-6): DVKVTQSSRYLVKRTGEKVFLECVQDMDHENMFWYRQDPGLGLRLIYFSYDVKMKEKGDIPEGYSVSREKKERFSLILESASTNQTSMYLCASRADRYLHFGNGTRLTVT.

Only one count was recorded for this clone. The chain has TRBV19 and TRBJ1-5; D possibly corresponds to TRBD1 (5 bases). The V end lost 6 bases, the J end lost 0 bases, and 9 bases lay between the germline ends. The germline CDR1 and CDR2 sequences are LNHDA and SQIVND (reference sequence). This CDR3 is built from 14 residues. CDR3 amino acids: CASRSQGSNQPQHF. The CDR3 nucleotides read TGTGCCAGTAGATCGCAGGGTAGCAATCAGCCCCAGCATTTT.

The CDR3 sequence: CASRPGGVGKYEQYF. The DNA for the CDR3 is TGTGCCAGCAGGCCCGGGGGGGTCGGAAAGTACGAGCAGTACTTC. The chain joins TRBV6-5 to TRBJ2-7, with TRBD2 identical over 8 bases. The ends lost 6 bases at V and 4 bases at J; junction bases unmatched: 11. Germline V CDR1 and CDR2: MNHEY, SVGAGI. The CDR3 totals 15 residues.